Following are 25 T cell receptor beta chains from one sample sequenced in a study of cytotoxic CD8 clonotypes in ibrutinib-treated CLL. The data were produced by immunoSEQ multiplex PCR, yet TCRdb's version contains in-frame clones alone and is incomplete. Of 300,000 to 400,000 clones listed, under 70% are singletons. The sequencing used PBMCs, collected after 36 months of ibrutinib treatment. The source of these receptors is a human donor with chronic lymphocytic leukemia.

This chain joins TRBV20-1 and TRBJ2-1; no clear D gene. Between the trimmed V and J ends, which lost 3 bases and 5 bases, there was a span of 5 bases. Looked up from germline, CDR1 is DFQATT and CDR2 is SNEGSKA (reference sequence). The CDR3 runs 11 residues. CDR3 bases: TGCAGTGCTAGGACTCACAATGAGCAGTTCTTC. This encodes CSARTHNEQFF.

This clone occurred once. J is TRBJ2-7 and V is TRBV7-2; no definite D call. The CDR3 contains 15 residues. Between the trimmed V and J ends, which lost 5 bases and 4 bases, there was a span of 18 bases. The V gene's germline CDR1 is SGHTA and CDR2 FQGNSA. The chain's CDR3 is CASSPAPIISYEQYF. The CDR3, as DNA: TGTGCCAGCAGCCCCGCCCCGATAATTTCGTACGAGCAGTACTTC.

Only a few counts were recorded for this clone. Here the CDR3 DNA reads TGTGCCAGCAGTGAGTCCCGCAGAAGATATAATTCACCCCTCCACTTT. It encodes CASSESRRRYNSPLHF. The chain links TRBV2 to TRBJ1-6, with no clear D. The V and J ends lost 3 bases and 4 bases respectively, with 13 bases between them. Germline values: CDR1 SNHLY, CDR2 FYNNEI. The CDR3 runs 16 residues.

V is TRBV2 and J is TRBJ1-5; TRBD1 matches 9 bases. J lost 4 bases, V lost 1 base, and 5 bases had no gene match. The CDR3 spans 16 residues. Germline V gene data show CDR1 as SNHLY and CDR2 as FYNNEI. The CDR3: CASSEGDRVGNQPQHF. As DNA, the CDR3 is TGTGCCAGCAGTGAAGGGGACAGGGTAGGGAATCAGCCCCAGCATTTT.

This chain links TRBV11-2 with TRBJ1-1, with D possibly being TRBD1 (5 bases). This CDR3 spans 16 amino acids. The ends were cut back, 2 bases at V and 5 bases at J, with 18 bases in the middle. Germline V gene lookup returns CDR1 SGHAT and CDR2 FQNNGV. The CDR3 loop is CASSLPPKGPGTEAFF. CDR3 nucleotides: TGTGCCAGCAGCTTACCACCAAAGGGGCCCGGGACTGAAGCTTTCTTT.

This clone was found a few times. The chain recombines TRBV15 with TRBJ1-1, with 9 bases matching TRBD1. The CDR3 has 17 residues. CDR1 is LNHNV, CDR2 YYDKDF, per germline (reference sequence). J was trimmed by 1 base and V by 2 bases; bases with no gene match: 8. The CDR3 sequence is CATSRLGTGHRNTEAFF. The DNA for the CDR3 is TGTGCCACCAGCAGATTAGGGACAGGGCATCGGAACACTGAAGCTTTCTTT. The complete variable domain, with remaining parts taken from reference TRBV15 and TRBJ1-1, reads DAMVIQNPRYQVTQFGKPVTLSCSQTLNHNVMYWYQQKSSQAPKLLFHYYDKDFNNEADTPDNFQSRRPNTSFCFLDIRSPGLGDTAMYLCATSRLGTGHRNTEAFFGQGTRLTVV.

The chain carries TRBV6-1 and TRBJ1-5; TRBD1 is a possible D gene (6 bases). Trimming stripped 6 bases from V and 0 bases from J, with 9 bases between. This CDR3 has 14 amino acids. Germline assignment: CDR1 MNHNS and CDR2 SASEGT. CDR3 residues: CASSPQGSNQPQHF. The CDR3 bases are TGTGCCAGCAGCCCACAGGGTAGCAATCAGCCCCAGCATTTT.

This clone was counted a single time. The chain joins TRBV28 to TRBJ1-1; possibly TRBD1 for D (6 bases). V lost 10 bases and J lost 3, with 24 bases in between. This CDR3 region has 16 residues. The germline CDR1 and CDR2 sequences are MDHEN and SYDVKM. As DNA, the CDR3 is TGTGCCACCTTAGTCATCGGGGGGACAACTTACACTGAAGCTTTCTTT. This codes for CATLVIGGTTYTEAFF.

This clone occurred a few times. This CDR3 reads CASSDRVRLFF. For the CDR3, the DNA is TGTGCCAGCAGTGACAGGGTCAGGTTGTTCTTC. The chain links TRBV6-4 to TRBJ2-1; D unresolved. This CDR3 comprises 11 residues. The germline gives CDR1 MRHNA, CDR2 SNTAGT. V was cut by 2 bases and J by 15 bases, with 11 bases left in between.

The V gene is TRBV7-9, the J gene TRBJ1-4; no reliable D call. With 1 base removed from V and 6 bases from J, the gap between germline ends came to 9 bases. Germline V lookup: CDR1 SEHNR, CDR2 FQNEAQ (reference sequence). The CDR3 extends over 14 amino acids. CDR3 sequence: CASSLGGYDEKLFF. The CDR3 nucleotides read TGTGCCAGCAGCTTAGGAGGGTATGATGAAAAACTGTTTTTT. Drawing the rest from reference TRBV7-9 and TRBJ1-4, the complete variable domain is DTGVSQNPRHKITKRGQNVTFRCDPISEHNRLYWYRQTLGQGPEFLTYFQNEAQLEKSRLLSDRFSAERPKGSFSTLEIQRTEQGDSAMYLCASSLGGYDEKLFFGSGTQLSVL.

The V and J genes are TRBV7-9 and TRBJ1-4; D is ambiguous. V lost 1 base and J 7 bases, leaving 10 bases between the germline ends. This CDR3 has 14 amino acids. CDR1 and CDR2 (germline): SEHNR, FQNEAQ (reference sequence). The chain's CDR3 is CASSLDLSGEKLFF. Written as DNA, the CDR3 is TGTGCCAGCAGCTTAGACCTCAGCGGTGAAAAACTGTTTTTT.

The V call is TRBV7-6, the J call TRBJ2-7; D may be TRBD2 (6 bases). V gave up 1 base and J gave up 2 bases, with 12 bases separating them. CDR1 and CDR2 from the germline V gene are SGHVS and FNYEAQ. CDR3 length: 15 residues. The CDR3, as DNA: TGTGCCAGCAGCTTAGGGAGGGGCGGGGCCTACGAGCAGTACTTC. It codes for CASSLGRGGAYEQYF.

This clone was observed a single time. Given a much more abundant clone one base away, this may be a read error. This sequence joins TRBV7-9 and TRBJ2-7; no clear D gene. Germline loops: CDR1 SEHNR, CDR2 FQNEAQ (reference sequence). CDR3 length: 11 amino acids. Deletions cut 1 base from V and 5 bases from J, with 3 bases between. Here the CDR3 reads CASSLVDEQYF. For the CDR3, the DNA is TGTGCCAGCAGCTTAGTTGACGAGCAGTACTTC.

This clone was observed a single time. This chain joins TRBV11-1 and TRBJ2-1; D gene uncertain. V was clipped by 5 bases and J by 0 bases, with 11 bases between them. This CDR3 is 15 amino acids long. In germline, CDR1 is SGHAT, CDR2 FQDESV (reference sequence). The CDR3 region has the DNA TGTGCCAGCAGCATACTCAGGAGCTCCTACAATGAGCAGTTCTTC. Translation: CASSILRSSYNEQFF.

The chain uses TRBV11-2 and TRBJ1-1; D not certain. The V gene lost 5 bases and the J gene lost 1 base, with 8 bases spanning the gap. The CDR3 consists of 13 residues. The germline CDR1 and CDR2 sequences are SGHAT and FQNNGV. The CDR3 nucleotides read TGTGCCAGCAGCCCCAAGACGAACACTGAAGCTTTCTTT. It is translated as CASSPKTNTEAFF.

V is TRBV11-2 and J is TRBJ2-2; 7 bases line up with TRBD1. V was clipped by 5 bases and J by 4 bases; unmatched bases: 7. The germline gives CDR1 SGHAT, CDR2 FQNNGV. The CDR3 runs to 15 residues. CDR3 in amino acids: CASSRQGSFTGELFF. CDR3 nucleotide sequence: TGTGCCAGCAGCCGACAGGGTTCTTTCACCGGGGAGCTGTTTTTT.

The CDR3 DNA sequence: TGTGCCAGCAGTGATGGGGATTCACCCCTCCACTTT. Encoded protein: CASSDGDSPLHF. The V and J genes are TRBV2 and TRBJ1-6; D is uncertain. The CDR3 has 12 residues. Trimming left V 3 bases short and J 8 bases short, with 5 bases between. Germline assignment: CDR1 SNHLY and CDR2 FYNNEI.

This clone occurred a few times. This rearrangement joins TRBV4-2 to TRBJ1-5; D gene uncertain. This CDR3 spans 16 amino acids. CDR1 and CDR2 (germline): LGHNA, YNFKEQ. V lost 4 bases and J 5 bases, leaving 18 bases between the germline ends. The CDR3 DNA reads as TGTGCCAGCAGCCCCCTTTTGGGGAGGCATGATCAGCCCCAGCATTTT. Amino acid sequence: CASSPLLGRHDQPQHF.

This chain joins TRBV11-2 and TRBJ2-7, with 11 nucleotides matching TRBD1. CDR1 SGHAT and CDR2 FQNNGV come from the germline V gene. The CDR3 has 15 amino acids. The V segment lost 5 bases and the J segment 6 bases; nucleotides outside the gene matches: 9. CDR3 protein: CASSPTAGTGGEQYF. The CDR3 nucleotides are TGTGCCAGCAGCCCGACAGCCGGGACAGGGGGCGAGCAGTACTTC.

This chain connects TRBV11-2 to TRBJ2-7; D is unclear. V was cut by 1 base and J by 3 bases, with 10 bases left in between. Germline CDR1 and CDR2: SGHAT and FQNNGV. The CDR3 length is 14 residues. CDR3 sequence (DNA): TGTGCCAGCAGCTTAGTGGGTTGGGGCTACGAGCAGTACTTC. Amino acid sequence: CASSLVGWGYEQYF.

The gene calls are TRBV15 and TRBJ2-5; TRBD1 is a possible D gene (6 bases). Trimming removed 4 bases from V and 2 bases from J, with 8 bases in between. Germline CDR1 is LNHNV and CDR2 is YYDKDF (reference sequence). The CDR3 consists of 13 residues. CDR3 protein: CATSTGDQETQYF. The CDR3 bases are TGTGCCACCAGCACAGGGGATCAAGAGACCCAGTACTTC.

This clone showed up just once. J is TRBJ1-1 and V is TRBV5-6, with D unresolved. V shed 4 bases and J shed 10 bases, with 14 bases lying between them. Looked up from germline, CDR1 is SGHDT and CDR2 is YYEEEE. There are 12 residues in the CDR3. The CDR3 nucleotides are TGTGCCAGCAGCGGCGTACTGGGTGGAGCTTTCTTT. It is translated as CASSGVLGGAFF.

This clone was counted once. The chain combines TRBV29-1 with TRBJ2-3, with 8 positions matching TRBD2. This CDR3 is 15 amino acids long. After removal of 7 bases from V and 0 bases from J, the junction contained 9 bases not matched to a gene. The germline V gene has CDR1 SQVTM and CDR2 ANQGSEA. Here the CDR3 reads CSAREGRESTDTQYF. The CDR3, as DNA: TGCAGCGCCCGGGAGGGACGGGAAAGCACAGATACGCAGTATTTT.

The chain recombines TRBV29-1 with TRBJ2-1; D is possibly TRBD2 (6 bases). The germline V gene has CDR1 SQVTM and CDR2 ANQGSEA. The V and J ends lost 0 bases and 10 bases respectively, with 22 bases between them. The CDR3 has 16 residues. The CDR3 is CSVEDSSASRFGEQFF. CDR3 sequence (DNA): TGCAGCGTTGAAGATTCTAGCGCGTCCCGGTTCGGGGAGCAGTTCTTC.

The chain combines TRBV5-8 with TRBJ1-5; D is uncertain. CDR1 is SGHTS and CDR2 is YDEGEE in the germline V gene. The CDR3 consists of 12 residues. Trimming cost V 2 bases and J 4 bases, with 4 bases left between them. The CDR3 nucleotides read TGTGCCAGCAGCTTCTATAATCAGCCCCAGCATTTT. Amino acids: CASSFYNQPQHF.